This passage covers 2 T cell receptor beta chains from one sample sequenced in a study of shared clonotypes between healthy human individuals. Sequencing used immunoSEQ multiplex PCR; TCRdb keeps in-frame clones, though not all of them. The sample lists approximately 640,000 clones, about nine tenths occurring once. The sequenced sample was memory CD8+ T cells from PBMCs. The sample's subset: CD45RO+ cells pooled with CCR7-negative TemRA cells. These receptors were taken from a man younger than 30 in good health. Some clones in this sample may be carry-over from other donors' samples.

The V and J genes are TRBV27 and TRBJ2-4, with D unresolved. The length of the CDR3 is 16 residues. The ends were cut back, 4 bases at V and 2 bases at J, with 15 bases in the middle. Per germline, CDR1 MNHEY and CDR2 SMNVEV (reference sequence). CDR3 loop: CASSSPGTGTKNIQYF. The DNA of the CDR3 is TGTGCCAGCAGTTCTCCTGGCACGGGTACCAAAAACATTCAGTACTTC.

The sample holds one count of this clone. The CDR3 region has the DNA TGCAGCGCGGCTAGCTCTTCCTTGGCCGAGCAGTACTTC. Translated, it gives CSAASSSLAEQYF. The genes are TRBV29-1 and TRBJ2-7; maybe TRBD2 (5 bases). The germline CDR1 and CDR2 sequences are SQVTM and ANQGSEA. This CDR3 has 13 amino acids. V was pared by 7 bases and J by 6 bases, with 19 bases between.